The clone carrying this T cell receptor beta chain is categorized as medium-sized. Other DNA sequences in the same sample also yield this CDR3. This sample was taken from a study of PD-1 blockade in classical Hodgkin lymphoma. Here immunoSEQ multiplex PCR was the method, and the copy in TCRdb shows in-frame clones only, minus some. The sample consists of some 110,000 clones, roughly 90% of them appearing once. Time point given: cycle 4 day 1 (C4D1), after less than 7 weeks of nivolumab. All trial patients relapsed after autologous stem cell transplantation. Sequenced material: peripheral blood mononuclear cells (PBMCs), taken before the fourth cycle of nivolumab. The receptor was isolated from a human donor with classical Hodgkin lymphoma.

Here the CDR3 reads CASRMDRRSVQPQHF. In DNA form, the CDR3 reads TGTGCCAGCAGGATGGACAGGAGGTCGGTTCAGCCCCAGCATTTT. This chain joins TRBV4-2 and TRBJ1-5, with 7 bases fitting TRBD1. Per the germline V gene, CDR1 is LGHNA and CDR2 is YNFKEQ. Trimming at V came to 6 bases and at J to 6 bases, leaving 11 bases not matched to a gene. The CDR3 contains 15 residues.